The 2 T cell receptor beta chains in this list originate from one sample, sequenced in a study of shared clonotypes between healthy human individuals. TCRdb keeps only in-frame clones here, not all; method: immunoSEQ multiplex PCR. The sample has roughly 1,500,000 clones, roughly 98% seen once; the top ten hold approximately 0.45%. Sequencing was carried out using naive CD4+ T cells sorted from blood. Subset reported: CD45RA+ positively selected. The receptors come from a man aged 25-45 years in good health.

The rearrangement joins TRBV27 to TRBJ1-1, with a possible D match to TRBD1 (5 bases). The CDR3 sequence is 15 residues long. Germline V gene lookup returns CDR1 MNHEY and CDR2 SMNVEV (reference sequence). Trimming removed 5 bases at V and 1 base at J, with 14 bases between. CDR3 sequence (DNA): TGTGCCAGCAGTCCGTCCAGGGCGGGGAACACTGAAGCTTTCTTT. Its translation: CASSPSRAGNTEAFF.

This sequence joins TRBV19 and TRBJ2-7, with D perhaps TRBD2 (5 bases). Germline CDR1 reads LNHDA; CDR2 reads SQIVND (reference sequence). V dropped 3 bases and J dropped 7 bases, with 16 bases sitting between them. This CDR3 is built from 14 residues. CDR3 protein: CASSIPGGSGEQYF. The CDR3 region has the DNA TGTGCCAGTAGTATTCCCGGAGGATCGGGAGAGCAGTACTTC.